The present T cell receptor beta chain was sequenced within a study of OX40 agonist ivuxolimab in advanced cancers. Data came from immunoSEQ multiplex PCR; TCRdb stores just in-frame clones and leaves some out. The table lists some 8,900 clones, about two thirds of them singletons. This clone was detected only once. With 3 bases clipped from V and 3 bases from J, the junction kept 3 bases outside the gene matches. CDR1 is MNHEY, CDR2 SMNVEV, per germline (reference sequence). The CDR3 consists of 14 residues. The sample was CD4+ or CD8+ T cells sorted from blood, taken in a trial of the OX40 agonist ivuxolimab. The clonotype was recovered from an adult with an advanced solid tumor such as melanoma, head and neck, liver or kidney cancer. The rearrangement uses TRBV27 and TRBJ2-7; 9 bases match TRBD1. The chain's CDR3 is CASSFRDRDYEQYF. DNA for the CDR3: TGTGCCAGCAGTTTCCGGGACAGGGACTACGAGCAGTACTTC.